This TCR beta chain was profiled in a study of T cell responses to AZD1222 COVID-19 vaccine. Study results and caveats: The CD4 TCRs associated with vaccination extended across spike and predominated at 160-218 and 743-854. Baseline serology detected seropositivity in only six or seven AZD1222 recipients. Elevations in Spike-specific TCR breadth and depth followed administration of two AZD1222 doses. It was only after the peak T cell response that any repertoires were sampled.

Points on this clone: Its antigen is not known.

Data came from immunoSEQ multiplex PCR; TCRdb stores just in-frame clones and leaves some out. Seen here are about 92,000 clones, approximately 91% observed once, and the top ten hold approximately 21%. The CDR3 extends over 15 amino acids. From germline, CDR1 is ENHRY and CDR2 SYGVKD. Trimming at V came to 2 bases and at J to 7 bases, leaving 3 bases not matched to a gene. Sequencing used peripheral blood, obtained on day 0 of AZD1222 vaccination. The receptor comes from an adult in good health. The J gene is TRBJ2-2, the V gene TRBV10-3; 11 bases map to TRBD1. The CDR3 bases are TGTGCCATCAGTGAGGGACAGGGGGCCGACGGGGAGCTGTTTTTT. Its translation is CAISEGQGADGELFF.